Below, 27 T cell receptor beta chains from the same sample are listed, as sequenced in a study of shared clonotypes between healthy human individuals (dated by TCRdb to about 2020). The receptor library was made with the immunoSEQ multiplex PCR assay. TCRdb re-hosts the immuneACCESS table, in-frame sequences only. Its copies lack some clones; in the studies checked, an unresolved V gene accounts for under half of them, and the cause for the rest is not known. This sample has fewer than 1.8 million clones in its table, and approximately 98.5% of those were observed once. The ten top clones hold 0.36% of the sample. The specimen was naive CD4+ T cells sorted from blood. The sample's cell subset or site, from its label and the paper: CD45RA+ positively selected. The receptors originated from a man aged 30-40 years in good health.

The rearrangement uses TRBV9 and TRBJ2-2; 8 nucleotides match TRBD1. J gave up 1 base and V 4 bases, and 6 bases lay outside the gene matches. The germline gives CDR1 SGDLS, CDR2 YYNGEE. CDR3 size: 16 residues. As DNA, the CDR3 is TGTGCCAGCAGCACAGCCGGGACAGGGAACACCGGGGAGCTGTTTTTT. Residues: CASSTAGTGNTGELFF.

As for this clone: Other DNA sequences within the sample encode an identical CDR3. The V gene is TRBV4-1, the J gene TRBJ2-7; unclear D gene. There are 13 residues in the CDR3. Germline lookup yields CDR1 MGHRA and CDR2 YSYEKL. With 1 base removed from V and 4 bases from J, the gap between germline ends came to 8 bases. The CDR3 nucleotides read TGCGCCAGCAGCCAAGCACCCTCGTACGAGCAGTACTTC. This sequence encodes CASSQAPSYEQYF.

The chain employs TRBV11-2 and TRBJ1-2; D unclear. In germline, CDR1 is SGHAT, CDR2 FQNNGV. Trimming removed 5 bases at V and 4 bases at J, with 8 bases between. The CDR3 sequence is 12 residues long. The DNA of the CDR3 is TGTGCCAGCAGCCTCCTTAGCTATGGCTACACCTTC. It is translated as CASSLLSYGYTF.

The chain joins TRBV5-1 to TRBJ1-1, with D possibly TRBD1 on 6 matching bases. The germline V and J ends were trimmed by 9 bases and 0 bases, with 18 bases remaining between them. Germline V CDR1 and CDR2: SGHRS, YFSETQ. CDR3 length: 15 amino acids. DNA of the CDR3: TGCGCCACCACCCCCGGAGGGGGGATGAACACTGAAGCTTTCTTT. This translates into CATTPGGGMNTEAFF.

The chain has TRBV9 and TRBJ2-1; no definite D call. This CDR3 is built from 14 residues. Germline V gene lookup returns CDR1 SGDLS and CDR2 YYNGEE. V lost 0 bases to trimming and J lost 6 bases, with 10 bases between them. The CDR3 protein is CASSVATPGNEQFF. The CDR3 region has the DNA TGTGCCAGCAGCGTAGCGACGCCCGGCAATGAGCAGTTCTTC.

Regarding this clone: Additional DNA sequences in this sample encode the identical CDR3. The chain is built from TRBV2 and TRBJ2-7; D is uncertain. There are 13 residues in the CDR3. Germline CDR1 and CDR2: SNHLY and FYNNEI. Trimming shortened V by 3 bases and J by 3 bases, and 9 bases separated the two germline ends. CDR3 residues: CASSDGQIYEQYF. The CDR3 DNA sequence: TGTGCCAGCAGTGATGGCCAGATCTACGAGCAGTACTTC.

The chain uses TRBV9 and TRBJ2-7, with 7 bases identical to TRBD2. Per germline, CDR1 SGDLS and CDR2 YYNGEE. This CDR3 comprises 15 residues. V shed 3 bases and J 5 bases; nucleotides not matched to a gene: 11. The CDR3 DNA is TGTGCCAGCAGCGGGGGAGGGGCGCATAGGGACGAGCAGTACTTC. It encodes CASSGGGAHRDEQYF.

The chain combines TRBV29-1 with TRBJ2-2, with D uncertain. CDR3 size: 14 residues. The germline V gene encodes CDR1 SQVTM and CDR2 ANQGSEA. The V end lost 4 bases, the J end lost 4 bases, and 13 bases lay between the germline ends. The CDR3 sequence is CSVADIVGTGELFF. CDR3 DNA: TGCAGCGTTGCCGATATAGTAGGCACCGGGGAGCTGTTTTTT.

V is TRBV5-1 and J is TRBJ1-5; possible D gene TRBD1, 5 bases. V was shortened by 1 base and J by 7 bases, with 12 bases between the two germline ends. The CDR3 is 14 residues long. Germline V gene sequence: CDR1 SGHRS, CDR2 YFSETQ. The CDR3 DNA reads as TGCGCCAGCAGCTTGCGGCAGGGAGAACAGCCCCAGCATTTT. It translates to CASSLRQGEQPQHF.

The gene calls are TRBV30 and TRBJ1-1; D is undetermined. Per the germline V gene, CDR1 is GTSNPN and CDR2 is SVGIG (reference sequence). The CDR3 totals 12 residues. The V gene lost 4 bases and the J gene lost 8 bases, with 14 bases spanning the gap. Here the CDR3 DNA reads TGTGCCTGGACCAAATCGGCAGTCGAAGCTTTCTTT. Encoded protein: CAWTKSAVEAFF.

The genes are TRBV5-4 and TRBJ2-1; D possibly corresponds to TRBD2 (5 bases). The ends were cut back, 6 bases at V and 8 bases at J, with 27 bases in the middle. The CDR3 loop spans 17 amino acids. Germline V gives CDR1 SGHNT, CDR2 YYREEE (reference sequence). CDR3 sequence: CASTDMRVGDMVDEQFF. The CDR3 region has the DNA TGTGCCAGCACCGATATGCGGGTTGGAGATATGGTGGATGAGCAGTTCTTC.

This chain links TRBV7-8 with TRBJ2-2, with 8 positions matching TRBD2. Germline V gives CDR1 SGHVS, CDR2 FQNEAQ. Germline trimming cut 4 bases from V and 5 bases from J; bases unmatched to any gene: 9. This CDR3 is built from 16 residues. The CDR3 here is CASSSSAGTRTGELFF. CDR3 sequence (DNA): TGTGCCAGCAGCTCATCTGCCGGGACTAGGACCGGGGAGCTGTTTTTT.

CDR3 sequence (DNA): TGCGCCAGCAGCCAAGACGGGACAGGCCTAACCGGAAACTATGGCTACACCTTC. Its protein is CASSQDGTGLTGNYGYTF. The V call is TRBV4-1, the J call TRBJ1-2, with 8 bases that match TRBD1. The CDR3 loop spans 18 amino acids. The V segment lost 0 bases and the J segment 2 bases; nucleotides outside the gene matches: 11. The germline CDR1 and CDR2 sequences are MGHRA and YSYEKL.

The rearrangement links TRBV6-5 to TRBJ2-7; 9 bases are a match to TRBD2. V dropped 6 bases and J dropped 2; count of bases not matched to a gene: 5. In germline, CDR1 is MNHEY, CDR2 SVGAGI. The CDR3 consists of 14 residues. CDR3 coding DNA: TGTGCCAGCAGAGTAGCGGGAGAGACCTACGAGCAGTACTTC. As protein: CASRVAGETYEQYF.

This chain connects TRBV14 to TRBJ2-7, with D perhaps being TRBD1 or TRBD2 (6 bases each). From germline, CDR1 is SGHDN and CDR2 FVKESK. CDR3 length: 18 amino acids. Deletions cut 1 base from V and 1 base from J, with 20 bases between. For the CDR3, the DNA is TGTGCCAGCAGCCAAGCCAGGTGGAGGGGGAGAGGGTCCTACGAGCAGTACTTC. Its translation: CASSQARWRGRGSYEQYF.

The DNA of the CDR3 is TGTGCCAGCAGCCAAGATAAGACAGGAGCCCAAGAGACCCAGTACTTC. Its protein is CASSQDKTGAQETQYF. V usage is TRBV14 and J usage is TRBJ2-5; D perhaps matches TRBD1 (6 bases). The CDR3 length is 16 residues. V was trimmed by 0 bases and J by 1 base, leaving 12 bases between them. The V gene's germline CDR1 is SGHDN and CDR2 FVKESK.

This chain connects TRBV6-8 to TRBJ2-1, with D uncertain. The CDR3 length is 16 residues. Germline V CDR1 and CDR2: MNHGY, SAAAGT. V lost 5 bases, J lost 1 base, and 15 bases lay in between. CDR3 sequence: CASSHHVAISYNEQFF. The CDR3 DNA follows: TGTGCCAGCAGTCACCACGTCGCGATATCCTACAATGAGCAGTTCTTC.

This sequence joins TRBV13 and TRBJ1-5; unclear D gene. The CDR3 contains 15 residues. The germline V gene encodes CDR1 PRHDT and CDR2 FYEKMQ (reference sequence). The V end was cut by 5 bases, the J end by 0 bases, with 11 bases between. CDR3 region: CASSRREYSNQPQHF. The CDR3 bases are TGTGCCAGCAGCAGAAGGGAATATAGCAATCAGCCCCAGCATTTT.

The chain combines TRBV4-3 with TRBJ2-7; 11 positions agree with TRBD1. From germline, CDR1 is LGHNA and CDR2 YSLEER. The CDR3 is 19 residues long. Trimming took 0 bases from V and 1 from J; bases not matched to a gene: 11. CDR3 DNA sequence: TGCGCCAGCAGCCAAGACCCTCCCCCCGGGACAGGGGGGTCCTACGAGCAGTACTTC. Protein sequence: CASSQDPPPGTGGSYEQYF.

This CDR3 is CASSGALLATNEKLFF. The CDR3 bases are TGTGCCAGCAGCGGGGCCTTACTTGCAACTAATGAAAAACTGTTTTTT. The rearrangement links TRBV28 to TRBJ1-4; a weak D match, TRBD1 (5 bases). CDR1 MDHEN and CDR2 SYDVKM come from the germline V gene. The ends were cut back, 6 bases at V and 0 bases at J, with 14 bases in the middle. This CDR3 spans 16 amino acids.

This clone appeared once. J is TRBJ2-3 and V is TRBV4-1, with a possible D match to TRBD1 (6 bases). The CDR3 runs 15 residues. V lost 4 bases and J 4 bases, leaving 15 bases between the germline ends. The germline V gene has CDR1 MGHRA and CDR2 YSYEKL. The CDR3 sequence: CASSLSQGFSDTQYF. The CDR3, as DNA: TGCGCCAGCAGCCTTTCTCAGGGGTTTTCAGATACGCAGTATTTT.

This rearrangement joins TRBV7-9 to TRBJ2-1, with 14 nucleotides matching TRBD2. The V segment lost 3 bases and the J segment 9 bases; nucleotides outside the gene matches: 4. This CDR3 comprises 15 residues. The germline gives CDR1 SEHNR, CDR2 FQNEAQ (reference sequence). The DNA of the CDR3 is TGTGCCAGCAGCTTCGGACTAGCGGGAGGTAGTGAGCAGTTCTTC. Its protein product is CASSFGLAGGSEQFF.

The chain is built from TRBV6-5 and TRBJ1-5, with D tentatively TRBD1 (5 bases). Trimming left V 10 bases short and J 7 bases short, with 17 bases between. This CDR3 comprises 13 residues. Germline CDR1 reads MNHEY; CDR2 reads SVGAGI. Here the CDR3 reads CATRQGSGQPQHF. CDR3 DNA: TGTGCCACCAGGCAGGGCTCAGGGCAGCCCCAGCATTTT.

The rearrangement uses TRBV19 and TRBJ2-7; D might be TRBD1 (5 bases). Trimming took 5 bases from V and 2 from J, leaving 16 bases between them. In germline, CDR1 is LNHDA, CDR2 SQIVND (reference sequence). The CDR3 consists of 15 residues. CDR3 nucleotides: TGTGCCAGTAGTCGTCTAGGGCAGGGTACCTACGAGCAGTACTTC. Its protein product is CASSRLGQGTYEQYF.

This clone was observed a single time. The chain has TRBV7-9 and TRBJ2-5; a weak D match, TRBD2 (6 bases). CDR1 and CDR2 from the germline V gene are SEHNR and FQNEAQ (reference sequence). CDR3 length equals 13 residues. V dropped 7 bases and J dropped 2 bases, with 11 bases sitting between them. CDR3 in amino acids: CASTHGGQETQYF. DNA of the CDR3: TGTGCCAGCACCCATGGGGGGCAAGAGACCCAGTACTTC. Together with reference TRBV7-9 and TRBJ2-5, the CDR3 gives the full variable domain: DTGVSQNPRHKITKRGQNVTFRCDPISEHNRLYWYRQTLGQGPEFLTYFQNEAQLEKSRLLSDRFSAERPKGSFSTLEIQRTEQGDSAMYLCASTHGGQETQYFGPGTRLLVL.

This rearrangement joins TRBV29-1 to TRBJ1-2; D ambiguous. In germline, CDR1 is SQVTM, CDR2 ANQGSEA. The CDR3 loop spans 13 amino acids. Trimming left V 3 bases short and J 0 bases short, with 8 bases between. In DNA, the CDR3 is TGCAGCGTTGAGGACGCCACTAACTATGGCTACACCTTC. Translation gives CSVEDATNYGYTF.

A remark on this clone: At one end, the junction sequence differs from germline, possibly due to a read error. This chain connects TRBV9 to TRBJ2-7; D is undetermined. Per germline, CDR1 SGDLS and CDR2 YYNGEE. The CDR3 is 13 amino acids. CDR3 DNA sequence: TGTGCCAGCAGCGTCGGTTTCTCCAACGAGCAGTACTTC. It encodes CASSVGFSNEQYF.